This section outlines one T cell receptor beta chain sequence together with its context. Its antigen is not known. Germline CDR1 SGHNT, CDR2 YYREEE (reference sequence). The CDR3 totals 15 residues. Trimming removed 0 bases at V and 3 bases at J, with 9 bases between. At the survey level, the v3.0 immunoSEQ assay was run. For each individual sample, sequencing targeted roughly 35,000-50,000 T-cell genomes. Measured with immunoSEQ multiplex PCR; TCRdb has only the in-frame clones, and not every one. The table shows about 20,000 clones, with around 82% occurring only once. The sample comes from a study of long-term antiretroviral therapy in people with HIV. Overall study results and limits: Despite increasing after ART, diversity remained lower than that of transplant donor controls. Blood draws took place between 2004 and 2017 and possibly involved older ART regimens.

The sequences come from unsorted PBMCs, collected approximately 2.5 years after starting antiretroviral therapy. This receptor was identified in a man aged 35 to 55 with HIV. The chain joins TRBV5-4 to TRBJ1-4, with D possibly being TRBD1 (5 bases). Here the CDR3 reads CASSLGGRPNEKLFF. Here the CDR3 DNA reads TGTGCCAGCAGCTTGGGGGGCCGGCCTAATGAAAAACTGTTTTTT. Supplemented by reference TRBV5-4 and TRBJ1-4, the full variable domain reads ETGVTQSPTHLIKTRGQQVTLRCSSQSGHNTVSWYQQALGQGPQFIFQYYREEENGRGNFPPRFSGLQFPNYSSELNVNALELDDSALYLCASSLGGRPNEKLFFGSGTQLSVL.